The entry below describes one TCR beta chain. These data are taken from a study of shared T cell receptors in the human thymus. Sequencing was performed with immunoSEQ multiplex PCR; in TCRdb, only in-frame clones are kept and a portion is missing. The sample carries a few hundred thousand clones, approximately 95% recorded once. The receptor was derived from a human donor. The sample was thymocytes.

As DNA, the CDR3 is TGTGCCAGCAGCTTGACAGGAACCTACGAGCAGTACTTC. Translated, it gives CASSLTGTYEQYF. V and J are TRBV7-2 and TRBJ2-7; the D gene is possibly TRBD1 (6 bases). V was shortened by 3 bases and J by 2 bases, with 8 bases between the two germline ends. CDR1 and CDR2 from the germline V gene are SGHTA and FQGNSA. CDR3 size: 13 residues.